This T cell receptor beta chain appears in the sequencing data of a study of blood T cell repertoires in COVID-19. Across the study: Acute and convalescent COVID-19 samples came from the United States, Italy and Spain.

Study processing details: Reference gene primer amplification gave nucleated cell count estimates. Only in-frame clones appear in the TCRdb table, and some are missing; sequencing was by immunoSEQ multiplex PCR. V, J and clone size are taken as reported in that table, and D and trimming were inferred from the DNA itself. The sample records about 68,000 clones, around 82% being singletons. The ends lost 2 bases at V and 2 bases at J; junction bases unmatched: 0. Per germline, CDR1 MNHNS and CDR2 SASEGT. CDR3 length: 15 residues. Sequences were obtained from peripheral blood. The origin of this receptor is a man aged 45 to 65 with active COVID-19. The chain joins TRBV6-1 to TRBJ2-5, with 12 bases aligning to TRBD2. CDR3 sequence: CASSELAGGQETQYF. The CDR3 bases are TGTGCCAGCAGTGAACTAGCGGGGGGGCAAGAGACCCAGTACTTC.